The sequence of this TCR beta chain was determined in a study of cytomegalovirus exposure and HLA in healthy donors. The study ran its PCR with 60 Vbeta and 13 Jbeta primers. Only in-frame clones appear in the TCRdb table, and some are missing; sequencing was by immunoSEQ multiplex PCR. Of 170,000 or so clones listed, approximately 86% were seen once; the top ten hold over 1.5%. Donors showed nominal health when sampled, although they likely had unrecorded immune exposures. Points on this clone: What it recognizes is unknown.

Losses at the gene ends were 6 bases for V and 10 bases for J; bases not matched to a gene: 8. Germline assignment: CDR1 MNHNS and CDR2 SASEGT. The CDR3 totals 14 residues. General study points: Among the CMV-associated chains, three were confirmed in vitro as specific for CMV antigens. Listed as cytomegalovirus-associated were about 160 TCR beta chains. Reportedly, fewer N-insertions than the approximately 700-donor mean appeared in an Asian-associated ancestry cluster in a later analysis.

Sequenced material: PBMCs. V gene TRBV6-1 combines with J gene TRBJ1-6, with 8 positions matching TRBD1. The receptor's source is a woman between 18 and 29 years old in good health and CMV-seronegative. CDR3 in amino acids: CASRVTGALSPLHF. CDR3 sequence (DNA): TGTGCCAGCAGGGTGACAGGGGCACTCTCACCCCTCCACTTT.